The rows below give T cell receptor beta chains drawn from one sample of a study of T cell repertoires in cytomegalovirus infection. One entry per CDR3 protein results from TCRdb running MiXCR on the reads. The data contain tens of thousands of distinct CDR3 sequences, approximately 3.6% of them singletons. Sequencing input: PBMCs. The receptor source for this set is a human donor in good health (CMV status not recorded). Some clones in this sample may be carry-over from other donors' samples. Both conserved end residues are part of each CDR3. D genes are given only for firm matches. Each size is once, few, many or a size class.

d_call j_call clone_size v_call cdr3_nt cdr3_aa
- TRBJ2-4 many TRBV7-2 TGTGCCAGCAGCTTAGAGACAGTTAGTCAGTACTTC CASSLETVSQYF
TRBD2 TRBJ2-1 many TRBV6-2/TRBV6-3 TGTGCCAGCAGGAACGGGGGGGCCTACAATGAGCAGTTCTTC CASRNGGAYNEQFF
- TRBJ1-1 many TRBV6-1 TGTGCCAGCAGGCCTTCCAGGGAGGGGAACACTGAAGCTTTCTTT CASRPSREGNTEAFF
- TRBJ2-5 many TRBV29-1 TGCAGCGTTGGAGGGACGGAATCGCAAGAGACCCAGTACTTC CSVGGTESQETQYF
- TRBJ1-2 many TRBV7-2 TGTGCCAGCAGCTTTCCCTGGAGGGACTATGGCTACACCTTC CASSFPWRDYGYTF
- TRBJ2-5 many TRBV20-1 TGCAGTGCTAGAGATTCCCAGGGAACTACCCAGTACTTC CSARDSQGTTQYF
TRBD1 TRBJ1-2 many TRBV7-2 TGTGCCAGCAGCTTAGGGCAGGGGGCGCTTCAGGACTTCTATGGCTACACCTTC CASSLGQGALQDFYGYTF
TRBD2 TRBJ2-7 many TRBV5-4 TGTGCCAGCAGCTTGGAAGGACTAGTCTACGAGCAGTACTTC CASSLEGLVYEQYF
- TRBJ2-2 many TRBV28 TGTGCCAGCAGCCCCCCCAGGGGGGGGACCGGGGAGCTGTTTTTT CASSPPRGGTGELFF
- TRBJ2-4 many TRBV7-8 TGTGCCAGCAGCTCCCATTCAGGGAAAAACATTCAGTACTTC CASSSHSGKNIQYF
- TRBJ1-1 many TRBV7-2 TGTGCCAGCAGCTTACGGTGGGGTGGCAGGAACACTGAAGCTTTCTTT CASSLRWGGRNTEAFF
- TRBJ1-5 few TRBV7-8 TGTGCCAGCAGCTTAGACGAAGGGAAAAATCAGCCCCAGCATTTT CASSLDEGKNQPQHF
TRBD1 TRBJ1-1 many TRBV20-1 TGCAGTGCTGACCGGGACAGGCAATCGGGAGCTTTCTTT CSADRDRQSGAFF
TRBD2 TRBJ2-3 many TRBV7-2 TGTGCCAGCAGCCCCAGCGGGATTAGCACAGATACGCAGTATTTT CASSPSGISTDTQYF
- TRBJ2-1 many TRBV7-2 TGTGCCAGCAGCTTACCGGGACGGGACAATGAGCAGTTCTTC CASSLPGRDNEQFF
- TRBJ2-5 many TRBV7-2 TGTGCCAGCAGCTTATCGGACCCGGCAGCCCAGTACTTC CASSLSDPAAQYF
TRBD1 TRBJ2-2 many TRBV4-3 TGCGCCAGCAGCGGCCGGACAGGGGTGACCGGGGAGCTGTTTTTT CASSGRTGVTGELFF
- TRBJ2-4 many TRBV19 TGTGCCAGCGATGGAGGCGGAAACATTCAGTACTTC CASDGGGNIQYF
TRBD1 TRBJ2-3 many TRBV7-2 TGTGCCAGCAGCTTAGGGGGACAGGGGTTAGATACGCAGTATTTT CASSLGGQGLDTQYF
TRBD2 TRBJ2-1 many TRBV7-4 TGTGCCAGCAGCGCGAGGCTAGCGGGAGCCGGGATATCCTACAATGAGCAGTTCTTC CASSARLAGAGISYNEQFF
- TRBJ2-1 many TRBV20-1 TGCAGTGCTCAACCGGGGGCCTACAATGAGCAGTTCTTC CSAQPGAYNEQFF
- TRBJ1-1 many TRBV28 TGTGCCAGCAGTTTAGGGTACGCAGGCCCGCACGCTTTCTTT CASSLGYAGPHAFF
- TRBJ1-1 many TRBV6-8 TGTGCCAGCTCGTCCTATAATCCCATGCTAGCTGAAGCTTTCTTT CASSSYNPMLAEAFF
- TRBJ2-5 many TRBV28 TGTGCCAGCAGAACGGACAAAGAGACCCAGTACTTC CASRTDKETQYF
TRBD1 TRBJ2-5 many TRBV5-1 TGCGCCAGCAGCTTGACAGGGGCGGAGACCCAGTACTTC CASSLTGAETQYF
- TRBJ2-2 many TRBV27 TGTGCCAGCAGCCCGACCACCGGGGAGCTGTTTTTT CASSPTTGELFF
TRBD2 TRBJ2-1 many TRBV7-2 TGTGCCAGCAGCGCAAGGACTAGCGGAACCAATGAGCAGTTCTTC CASSARTSGTNEQFF
- TRBJ1-2 many TRBV7-9 TGTGCCAGCAGCCCGAAAGAACCGACGGAAACCTATGGCTACACCTTC CASSPKEPTETYGYTF
- TRBJ1-1 many TRBV20-1 TGCAGTGCCAGGCCCACGACGGGTATTATGAACACTGAAGCTTTCTTT CSARPTTGIMNTEAFF
- TRBJ1-6 many TRBV7-2 TGTGCCAGCAGCCGCGGCGGGGATAATTCACCCCTCCACTTT CASSRGGDNSPLHF
- TRBJ2-7 many TRBV7-2 TGTGCCAGCAGCCACCGAGGGGGGCCTGAGTACGAGCAGTACTTC CASSHRGGPEYEQYF
- TRBJ2-7 many TRBV7-2 TGTGCCAGCAGCTTAGTAGGCCCGAATCGAGACGAGCAGTACTTC CASSLVGPNRDEQYF
- TRBJ2-4 many TRBV7-2 TGTGCCAGCAGCTTAGATCCACTAGCCAAAAACATTCAGTACTTC CASSLDPLAKNIQYF
- TRBJ2-2 many TRBV7-4 TGTGCCAGCAGCTCCTCGGGGGCTGGGGAGCTGTTTTTT CASSSSGAGELFF
TRBD2 TRBJ2-3 many TRBV7-2 TGTGCCAGCAGCTTCGGACTAGCGGGAGGCACAGATACGCAGTATTTT CASSFGLAGGTDTQYF